This section outlines one T cell receptor (beta chain) sequence together with its context. Its antigen target is currently unknown. Base quality data are lacking; no much larger clone is found one base away. The library was produced with the immunoSEQ multiplex PCR assay. For most patients, genomic DNA was isolated with the Qiagen DNeasy Blood and Tissue Kit and shipped frozen to Adaptive Biotechnologies for TCR sequencing. High-throughput TCR-beta CDR3 sequencing of genomic DNA from most patients was performed by Adaptive Biotechnologies. Per the source publication's procedure: TCR sequencing data for 15 to 20 patients were retrieved from Adaptive's ImmunoSEQ software; three other patients were processed with MiXCR and VDJtools. To correct CD4 versus CD8 sorting errors, sequences present in both subsets at a frequency ratio below 5:1 were removed. CDR3 nucleotide sequences shared by donor and recipient were removed because the origin of these sequences could not be assigned. To be classed as alloreactive, a clone needed at least 2-fold expansion over unstimulated cells and a minimum CFSE-low frequency of 0.002% (template counts) or 0.001% (read counts). Mappable clones were those detected in sequenced pre-transplant spleen, lymph node, or MLR CFSE-low populations of the donor or recipient. The cumulative frequency of alloreactive clones was calculated as a percentage of all sequences, weighted by copy number. The table comes from immuneACCESS by way of TCRdb, which keeps in-frame sequences with V and J called. Part of the clones is missing from these tables; in studies checked, under half for an unresolved V gene and the rest for unknown reasons. V, J and clone size were drawn from that table, and D and trimming were deduced from the DNA. The sample table contains about 50,000 clones; only one count was recorded for approximately 91% of them. The ten largest clones represent about 2.5% of the sample.

The CDR3 goes from the cysteine to the phenylalanine over 15 residues. Only the CDR3 DNA is retained, 45 bases long and in frame from the first base. Looking up the germline V gene (reference sequence) yields CDR1 SGHNT and CDR2 YYREEE. The trim is 4 bases for V and 7 bases for J, with a gap of 17 bases between the germline ends. This record belongs to a study of graft-versus-host responses after intestinal transplantation (dated by TCRdb to the early 2020s). A note on the overall study: The transplants that recipients received were multivisceral, liver-intestinal, or isolated intestinal. Every recipient was given anti-thymocyte globulin induction, followed by 2 to 4 years of maintenance tacrolimus and steroids. Bulk TCR-beta CDR3 sequencing was used to track graft-versus-host and host-versus-graft alloreactive T cell clones in the graft, circulation and bone marrow after intestinal transplantation. Of the approximately 24 intestinal transplant recipients enrolled in the cohort, one of whom was a retransplant, a few patients without pretransplant specimens were excluded. Alloreactive clones were identified by sequencing pre-transplant mixed lymphocyte reaction products and comparing these products with unstimulated pre-transplant donor and recipient T cells. Samples from three later patients were sequenced in-house on an Illumina MiSeq with MiXCR processing rather than by the commercial service. Donor T cell macrochimerism was defined as a peak of at least 4% donor T cells among recipient peripheral blood mononuclear cells.

Sample time point, as interpreted from the label and publication: cells obtained before transplantation from donor or recipient. CD3+CD4+ and CD3+CD8+ populations were FACS-sorted from unstimulated pre-transplant donor and recipient cells taken from spleen or lymph nodes. Here is what the overall study found, with its caveats: GvH clones were found in recipient bone marrow, and some of the GvH clones appeared earlier in ileal mucosa or blood, which is consistent with an intestinal mucosal origin. Conclusions were limited by the relatively low number and heterogeneity of intestinal transplant patients. Peak levels of circulating GvH clones were associated with declines in HvG clones early after transplant. In the allografts of patients with donor T cell macrochimerism, GvH to HvG T cell clonal ratios were high.

The chain is encoded by TRBV5-4 joined to TRBJ2-2; the D segment may tentatively be TRBD1 or TRBD2, each giving 5 matched bases. The receptor was isolated from a human donor who was the organ donor for an intestinal transplant. The specimen comprised unstimulated CD4+ T cells sorted from spleen or lymph node cells, sampled before transplant. At the DNA level, the sequence is TGTGCCAGCAGCCCCGGGACCCCTCTAGGCGGGGAGCTGTTTTTT. This is translated as CASSPGTPLGGELFF.